The next 10 T cell receptor beta chains were all read from a single sample in a study of beta chain features in type 1 diabetes. TCRB transcripts that were expressed got sequenced, as all of the isolated RNA had been reverse transcribed. Sequencing was performed with immunoSEQ multiplex PCR; in TCRdb, only in-frame clones are kept and a portion is missing. The profile covers about 410,000 clones, with about 15% appearing a single time and approximately 0.038% taken by the ten largest. Material: naive CD4+ T cells from blood. The source is a man aged 30-40 years in good health.

This clone was seen only a few times. The junction does not match germline at one end; this may be a read error. The V call is TRBV29-1, the J call TRBJ1-2; TRBD1 might be the D (6 bases). The CDR3 loop spans 14 amino acids. In germline, CDR1 is SQVTM, CDR2 ANQGSEA. The CDR3 nucleotides read TGCATCGTTGACAAAACAGGGAGCGGCTATGGCTACACCTTC. Translating gives CIVDKTGSGYGYTF.

The V and J genes are TRBV19 and TRBJ1-1; D is unresolved. The V end lost 3 bases, the J end lost 0 bases, and 5 bases lay between the germline ends. Germline V CDR1 and CDR2: LNHDA, SQIVND (reference sequence). The CDR3 consists of 13 residues. The CDR3 loop reads CASSIRMNTEAFF. CDR3 nucleotide sequence: TGTGCCAGTAGTATTAGGATGAACACTGAAGCTTTCTTT.

This clone was seen only a few times. The V gene is TRBV7-9, the J gene TRBJ2-2, with 7 bases fitting TRBD1. J gave up 3 bases and V 7 bases, and 5 bases lay outside the gene matches. CDR3 length equals 14 residues. Germline assignment: CDR1 SEHNR and CDR2 FQNEAQ (reference sequence). This CDR3 reads CASKTGAHTGELFF. The CDR3, as DNA: TGTGCCAGCAAAACAGGGGCACACACCGGGGAGCTGTTTTTT.

This clone was seen a few times. The chain has TRBV15 and TRBJ1-2; TRBD1 matches at 7 bases. The germline V gene has CDR1 LNHNV and CDR2 YYDKDF (reference sequence). The CDR3 loop spans 17 amino acids. V trimming: 4 bases; J trimming: 5 bases; junction bases outside the gene matches: 16. The CDR3 protein is CATSTREGARTVYGYTF. In nucleotides, the CDR3 is TGTGCCACCAGCACCCGAGAGGGGGCGAGAACCGTTTATGGCTACACCTTC. The variable domain in full, with the rest retrieved from reference TRBV15 and TRBJ1-2, is DAMVIQNPRYQVTQFGKPVTLSCSQTLNHNVMYWYQQKSSQAPKLLFHYYDKDFNNEADTPDNFQSRRPNTSFCFLDIRSPGLGDTAMYLCATSTREGARTVYGYTFGSGTRLTVV.

The gene calls are TRBV7-9 and TRBJ2-5; 14 bases agree with TRBD2. This CDR3 is 18 amino acids long. With V trimmed by 3 bases and J by 5 bases, 11 bases remained unmatched. Germline CDR1 SEHNR, CDR2 FQNEAQ (reference sequence). The CDR3, as DNA: TGTGCCAGCAGCTTCTGGACTAGCGGGGGGAACCCAGGGGAGACCCAGTACTTC. Amino acid sequence: CASSFWTSGGNPGETQYF.

The rearrangement links TRBV4-1 to TRBJ2-1, with TRBD1 identical over 8 bases. V was pared by 4 bases and J by 3 bases, with 5 bases of the junction left unmatched. Per germline, CDR1 MGHRA and CDR2 YSYEKL. This CDR3 is 15 amino acids long. The DNA of the CDR3 is TGCGCCAGCAGCCCCCGGACAGGGAGCTACAATGAGCAGTTCTTC. Protein sequence: CASSPRTGSYNEQFF.

This clone occurred a few times. The V and J genes are TRBV7-9 and TRBJ2-5; 8 bases map to TRBD2. Germline trimming cut 5 bases from V and 2 bases from J; bases unmatched to any gene: 13. This CDR3 is built from 17 residues. Germline V lookup: CDR1 SEHNR, CDR2 FQNEAQ (reference sequence). Here the CDR3 reads CASSLPRLALIQETQYF. As DNA, the CDR3 is TGTGCCAGCAGCCTACCTAGACTAGCGTTAATACAAGAGACCCAGTACTTC. The variable domain in full, with the rest retrieved from reference TRBV7-9 and TRBJ2-5, is DTGVSQNPRHKITKRGQNVTFRCDPISEHNRLYWYRQTLGQGPEFLTYFQNEAQLEKSRLLSDRFSAERPKGSFSTLEIQRTEQGDSAMYLCASSLPRLALIQETQYFGPGTRLLVL.

The chain has TRBV15 and TRBJ1-2, with a possible D match to TRBD1 (6 bases). Germline V gives CDR1 LNHNV, CDR2 YYDKDF (reference sequence). V lost 2 bases and J lost 5, with 9 bases in between. This CDR3 has 13 amino acids. The CDR3, as DNA: TGTGCCACCAGCAGACACAGGGATTATGGCTACACCTTC. Amino acid sequence: CATSRHRDYGYTF.

The chain employs TRBV30 and TRBJ1-4, with D unclear. Trimming pared 0 bases from V and 5 bases from J, leaving 13 bases between. Germline loops: CDR1 GTSNPN, CDR2 SVGIG (reference sequence). This CDR3 contains 15 residues. The CDR3 reads CAWSVGLIGNEKLFF. CDR3 nucleotides: TGTGCCTGGAGTGTAGGACTGATTGGGAATGAAAAACTGTTTTTT.

This clone was seen a handful of times. V is TRBV7-9 and J is TRBJ2-5; a weak D match, TRBD2 (6 bases). V was pared by 6 bases and J by 7 bases, with 21 bases between. Germline V gene sequence: CDR1 SEHNR, CDR2 FQNEAQ (reference sequence). The CDR3 is 15 residues long. The CDR3 DNA sequence: TGTGCCAGCAGTGGGAGGACATGGCGGACCTTGACCCAGTACTTC. This encodes CASSGRTWRTLTQYF.